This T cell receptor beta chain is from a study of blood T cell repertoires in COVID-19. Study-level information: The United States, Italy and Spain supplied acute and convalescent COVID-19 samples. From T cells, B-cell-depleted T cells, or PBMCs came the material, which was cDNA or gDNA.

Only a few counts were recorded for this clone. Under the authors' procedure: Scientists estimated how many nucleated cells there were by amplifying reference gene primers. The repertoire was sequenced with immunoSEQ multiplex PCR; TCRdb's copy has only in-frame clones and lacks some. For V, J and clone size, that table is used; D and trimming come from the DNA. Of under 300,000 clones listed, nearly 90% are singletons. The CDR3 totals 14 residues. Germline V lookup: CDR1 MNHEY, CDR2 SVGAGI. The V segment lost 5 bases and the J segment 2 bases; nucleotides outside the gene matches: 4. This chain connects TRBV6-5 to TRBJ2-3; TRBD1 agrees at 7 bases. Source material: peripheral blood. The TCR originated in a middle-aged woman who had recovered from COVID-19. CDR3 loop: CASSQTGNTDTQYF. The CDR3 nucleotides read TGTGCCAGCAGTCAGACAGGGAACACAGATACGCAGTATTTT.